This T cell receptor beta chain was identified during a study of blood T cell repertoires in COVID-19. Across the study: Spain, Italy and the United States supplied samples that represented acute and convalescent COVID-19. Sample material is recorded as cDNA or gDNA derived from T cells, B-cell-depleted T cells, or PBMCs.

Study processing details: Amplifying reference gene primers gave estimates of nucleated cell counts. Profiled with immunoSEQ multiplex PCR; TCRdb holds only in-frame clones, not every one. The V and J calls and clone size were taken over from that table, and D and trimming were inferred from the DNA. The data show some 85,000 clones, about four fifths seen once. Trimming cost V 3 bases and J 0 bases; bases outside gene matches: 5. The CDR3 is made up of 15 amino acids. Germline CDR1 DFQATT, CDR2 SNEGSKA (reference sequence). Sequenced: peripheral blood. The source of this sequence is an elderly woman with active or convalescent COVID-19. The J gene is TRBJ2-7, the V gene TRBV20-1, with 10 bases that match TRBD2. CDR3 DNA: TGCAGTGCTAGTCGTCCTAGCGGGGGCTCCTACGAGCAGTACTTC. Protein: CSASRPSGGSYEQYF.